These 21 T cell receptor beta chains were all obtained from the same sample, sequenced in a study of identical twins. Via MiXCR, TCRdb re-called the 5' RACE reads, giving one row per CDR3 protein. The sample shows 450,000 or so distinct CDR3 sequences, 24% of them seen only once. This same sample was also taken into another study, of T cells expressing NK-cell markers.

The sequencing input was CD4+ T cells sorted from blood. The receptors were gathered from a woman between 18 and 29 years old in good health.

The chain joins TRBV2 to TRBJ2-3, with 7 bases lining up with TRBD1. The CDR3 totals 15 residues. Trimming cost V 1 base and J 4 bases; bases outside gene matches: 5. Germline lookup yields CDR1 SNHLY and CDR2 FYNNEI. Here the CDR3 reads CASSEVRQGPDTQYF. Written as DNA, the CDR3 is TGTGCCAGCAGTGAAGTAAGACAGGGTCCAGATACGCAGTATTTT.

This clonotype came up a few times. This chain uses TRBV5-1 with TRBJ2-7, with D perhaps matching TRBD1 (6 bases). Germline V gene data show CDR1 as SGHRS and CDR2 as YFSETQ. This CDR3 is 14 amino acids long. The V gene lost 2 bases and the J gene lost 0 bases, with 9 bases spanning the gap. CDR3 region: CASSFTGPSYEQYF. The CDR3 DNA follows: TGCGCCAGCAGCTTCACAGGGCCCTCCTACGAGCAGTACTTC.

This clonotype was seen ten or more times. This chain connects TRBV4-3 to TRBJ1-6; D not resolved. V was clipped by 0 bases and J by 7 bases, with 4 bases between them. The CDR3 extends over 13 amino acids. Germline assignment: CDR1 LGHNA and CDR2 YSLEER. The CDR3 is CASSQDRNSPLHF. The CDR3 DNA follows: TGCGCCAGCAGCCAAGATCGGAATTCACCCCTCCACTTT.

J is TRBJ2-1 and V is TRBV12-5, with unresolved D. The CDR3 has 16 amino acids. Germline CDR1 and CDR2: LGHNT and FRNRAP. Trimming removed 3 bases at V and 0 bases at J, with 12 bases between. The CDR3 DNA follows: TGTGCTAGTGGTTTCCACTCATCTAGCTCCTACAATGAGCAGTTCTTC. Protein product: CASGFHSSSSYNEQFF.

J is TRBJ2-1 and V is TRBV7-7; TRBD2 agrees at 8 bases. The CDR3 totals 16 residues. V shed 5 bases and J 3 bases; nucleotides not matched to a gene: 9. The germline gives CDR1 SSHAT, CDR2 FNYEAQ (reference sequence). The CDR3 sequence is CASSPGSGTSYNEQFF. The CDR3 DNA reads TGTGCCAGCAGCCCTGGATCCGGGACTAGCTACAATGAGCAGTTCTTC.

This clonotype has ten or more counts. The chain joins TRBV3-1 to TRBJ2-7; 8 nucleotides agree with TRBD2. CDR1 is LGHDT and CDR2 is YNNKEL in the germline V gene (reference sequence). CDR3 length: 14 residues. Trimming took 3 bases from V and 7 from J; bases not matched to a gene: 8. The CDR3 nucleotides are TGTGCCAGCAGCCAGAGCCCTAAGCGGGAGGAGCAGTACTTC. Translated, it gives CASSQSPKREEQYF.

This clonotype was detected only a few times. The CDR3 spells CASSRGTGGFDEQFF. CDR3 nucleotides: TGTGCCAGCAGCCGGGGAACCGGCGGCTTCGATGAGCAGTTCTTC. This chain uses TRBV7-8 with TRBJ2-1, with a weak D call TRBD2 (5 bases). Germline V gives CDR1 SGHVS, CDR2 FQNEAQ. The CDR3 has 15 residues. Trimming took off 5 bases at V and 8 bases at J, with 19 bases between the two ends.

CDR3 loop: CSVDGTALGEQYF. CDR3 coding DNA: TGCAGCGTTGACGGGACGGCTTTAGGCGAGCAGTACTTC. This rearrangement joins TRBV29-1 to TRBJ2-7; D possibly uses TRBD1 or TRBD2 (5 bases each). With 3 bases removed from V and 6 bases from J, the gap between germline ends came to 15 bases. Germline loops: CDR1 SQVTM, CDR2 ANQGSEA. This CDR3 region has 13 residues.

J is TRBJ2-3 and V is TRBV7-6; 11 positions match TRBD2. CDR1 and CDR2 from the germline V gene are SGHVS and FNYEAQ. With 4 bases clipped from V and 0 bases from J, the junction kept 9 bases outside the gene matches. The CDR3 length is 18 residues. The DNA of the CDR3 is TGTGCCAGCAGCTCGAGGCGAACTAGCGGGAGTAGCACAGATACGCAGTATTTT. Translated, it gives CASSSRRTSGSSTDTQYF.

The CDR3 region is CASSQGGVYGYTF. DNA of the CDR3: TGTGCCAGCAGCCAAGGGGGGGTCTATGGCTACACCTTC. This chain connects TRBV4-2 to TRBJ1-2; a weak D match, TRBD1 (5 bases). Germline V gene data show CDR1 as LGHNA and CDR2 as YNFKEQ. This CDR3 comprises 13 residues. The V end was cut by 1 base, the J end by 4 bases, with 7 bases between.

The genes are TRBV29-1 and TRBJ1-1; a weak D match, TRBD1 (5 bases). V gave up 0 bases and J gave up 4 bases, with 12 bases separating them. The CDR3 loop spans 14 amino acids. Germline V gene sequence: CDR1 SQVTM, CDR2 ANQGSEA. The DNA for the CDR3 is TGCAGCGTTGAAGATGTGGCAGGGAGCACTGAAGCTTTCTTT. Protein sequence: CSVEDVAGSTEAFF.

This chain connects TRBV20-1 to TRBJ1-2; tentatively, D is TRBD1 (5 bases). Germline CDR1 is DFQATT and CDR2 is SNEGSKA (reference sequence). The CDR3 totals 12 residues. The CDR3 nucleotides read TGCACCAGCTATACAGGAAACTATGGCTACACCTTC. Its translation is CTSYTGNYGYTF.

A few counts support this clonotype. CDR3 loop: CSIQTSEQFF. CDR3 sequence (DNA): TGCAGCATCCAGACCAGTGAGCAGTTCTTC. This chain links TRBV29-1 with TRBJ2-1; D not certain. CDR1 is SQVTM, CDR2 ANQGSEA, per germline. The germline V and J ends were trimmed by 8 bases and 9 bases, with 11 bases remaining between them. This CDR3 spans 10 amino acids.

This clonotype has just a few counts. The chain combines TRBV7-9 with TRBJ1-1; no reliable D call. The germline gives CDR1 SEHNR, CDR2 FQNEAQ (reference sequence). The CDR3 runs 13 residues. Trimming took off 2 bases at V and 6 bases at J, with 10 bases between the two ends. The CDR3 spells CASSLIGAAEAFF. CDR3 nucleotides: TGTGCCAGCAGCTTAATAGGAGCTGCTGAAGCTTTCTTT.

There are a few counts of this clonotype. The chain combines TRBV7-3 with TRBJ1-1; tentative D call: TRBD1 (5 bases). V was trimmed by 5 bases and J by 8 bases, leaving 21 bases between them. Germline loops: CDR1 SGHTA, CDR2 FQGTGA. The CDR3 has 15 residues. CDR3 DNA: TGTGCCAGCAGCGCCCAGCCGGTCCAGGGCGGGGAAGCTTTCTTT. Translated: CASSAQPVQGGEAFF.

This clonotype appeared a few times. V gene TRBV12-3 or TRBV12-4 combines with J gene TRBJ2-3, with D perhaps TRBD1 or TRBD2 (6 bases each). Trimming cost V 7 bases and J 6 bases, with 17 bases left between them. This CDR3 region has 14 residues. The CDR3 protein is CASTPGGLVDTQYF. The DNA of the CDR3 is TGTGCCAGCACCCCTGGGGGGCTGGTGGATACGCAGTATTTT.

The J gene is TRBJ2-5, the V gene TRBV5-1; the match to TRBD2 covers 7 bases. Germline CDR1 SGHRS, CDR2 YFSETQ. V shed 3 bases, J shed 5 bases, and the junction held 7 bases outside the gene matches. This CDR3 region has 14 residues. The CDR3 loop is CASSSVGLGETQYF. The CDR3 DNA follows: TGCGCCAGCAGCTCGGTCGGACTAGGCGAGACCCAGTACTTC.

The genes are TRBV12-3 or TRBV12-4 and TRBJ1-2, with a possible D match to TRBD1 (6 bases). This CDR3 has 15 residues. The germline V and J ends were trimmed by 0 bases and 0 bases, with 8 bases remaining between them. The CDR3 DNA follows: TGTGCCAGCAGTTTAGCCGGGACAACTAACTATGGCTACACCTTC. It encodes CASSLAGTTNYGYTF.

The chain uses TRBV29-1 and TRBJ2-4; D might be TRBD1 or TRBD2, each matching 5 bases. V shed 3 bases and J shed 0 bases, with 6 bases lying between them. The V gene's germline CDR1 is SQVTM and CDR2 ANQGSEA. This CDR3 spans 13 amino acids. The CDR3 DNA reads TGCAGCGTTGAGGGGGTAGCCAAAAACATTCAGTACTTC. Its translation: CSVEGVAKNIQYF.

The chain has TRBV20-1 and TRBJ2-3; no definite D call. The length of the CDR3 is 11 residues. From germline, CDR1 is DFQATT and CDR2 SNEGSKA (reference sequence). The CDR3: CSPRSEDTQYF. The CDR3 DNA reads TGCAGCCCCAGGAGTGAGGATACGCAGTATTTT.

In this sample, this clonotype turned up once. The rearrangement joins TRBV20-1 to TRBJ1-1; no reliable D call. Trimming left V 3 bases short and J 0 bases short, with 14 bases between. The CDR3 covers 15 residues. The germline V gene encodes CDR1 DFQATT and CDR2 SNEGSKA (reference sequence). In nucleotides, the CDR3 is TGCAGTGCTAGGGTCCTGCAGCCCATGAACACTGAAGCTTTCTTT. Amino acids: CSARVLQPMNTEAFF.